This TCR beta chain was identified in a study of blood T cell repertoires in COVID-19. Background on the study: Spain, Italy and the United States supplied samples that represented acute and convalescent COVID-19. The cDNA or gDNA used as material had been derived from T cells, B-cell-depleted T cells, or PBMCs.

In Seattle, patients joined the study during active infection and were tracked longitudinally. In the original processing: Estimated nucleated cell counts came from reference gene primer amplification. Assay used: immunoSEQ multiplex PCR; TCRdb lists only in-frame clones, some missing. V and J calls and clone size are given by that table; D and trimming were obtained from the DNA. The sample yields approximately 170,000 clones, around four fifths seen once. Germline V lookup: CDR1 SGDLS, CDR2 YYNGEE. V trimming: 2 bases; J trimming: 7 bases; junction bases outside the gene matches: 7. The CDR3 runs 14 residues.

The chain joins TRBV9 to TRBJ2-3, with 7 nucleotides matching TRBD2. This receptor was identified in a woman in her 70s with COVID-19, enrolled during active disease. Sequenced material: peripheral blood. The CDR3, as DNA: TGTGCCAGCAGCGTTGAAGCGGGATTTTATACGCAGTATTTT. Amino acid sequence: CASSVEAGFYTQYF.